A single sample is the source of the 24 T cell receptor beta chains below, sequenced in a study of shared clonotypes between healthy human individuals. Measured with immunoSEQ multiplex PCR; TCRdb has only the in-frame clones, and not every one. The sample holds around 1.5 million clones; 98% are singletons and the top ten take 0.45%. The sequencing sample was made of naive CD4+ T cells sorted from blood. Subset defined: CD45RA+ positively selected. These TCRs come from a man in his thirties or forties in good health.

The CDR3 loop reads CASSVLAGGVTGELFF. CDR3 DNA sequence: TGTGCCAGCAGCGTGCTAGCGGGAGGTGTGACCGGGGAGCTGTTTTTT. The V and J genes are TRBV9 and TRBJ2-2; 11 nucleotides align to TRBD2. The CDR3 has 16 amino acids. Per the germline V gene, CDR1 is SGDLS and CDR2 is YYNGEE. Germline trimming cut 2 bases from V and 5 bases from J; bases unmatched to any gene: 5.

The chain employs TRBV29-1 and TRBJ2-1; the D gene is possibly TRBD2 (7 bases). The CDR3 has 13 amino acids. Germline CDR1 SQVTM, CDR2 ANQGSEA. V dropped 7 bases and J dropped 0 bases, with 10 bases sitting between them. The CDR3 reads CSAAGASYNEQFF. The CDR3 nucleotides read TGCAGCGCTGCGGGGGCCTCCTACAATGAGCAGTTCTTC.

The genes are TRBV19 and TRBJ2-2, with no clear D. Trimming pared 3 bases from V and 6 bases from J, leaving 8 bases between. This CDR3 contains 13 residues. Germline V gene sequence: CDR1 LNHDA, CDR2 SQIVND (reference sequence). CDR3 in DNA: TGTGCCAGTAGTATGATTTCCCCCGGGGAGCTGTTTTTT. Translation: CASSMISPGELFF.

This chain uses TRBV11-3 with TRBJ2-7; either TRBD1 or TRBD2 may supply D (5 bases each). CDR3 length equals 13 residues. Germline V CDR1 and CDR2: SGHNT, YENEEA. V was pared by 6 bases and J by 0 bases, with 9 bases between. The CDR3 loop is CASRGAGSYEQYF. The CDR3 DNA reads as TGTGCCAGCAGAGGGGCGGGCTCCTACGAGCAGTACTTC.

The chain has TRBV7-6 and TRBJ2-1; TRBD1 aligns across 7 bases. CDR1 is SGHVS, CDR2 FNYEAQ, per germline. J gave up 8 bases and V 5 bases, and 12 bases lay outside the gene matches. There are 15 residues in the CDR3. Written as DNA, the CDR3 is TGTGCCAGCAGCAGGAGAGGACAGGCCCACGATGAGCAGTTCTTC. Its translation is CASSRRGQAHDEQFF. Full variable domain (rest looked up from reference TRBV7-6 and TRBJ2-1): GAGVSQSPRYKVTKRGQDVALRCDPISGHVSLYWYRQALGQGPEFLTYFNYEAQQDKSGLPNDRFSAERPEGSISTLTIQRTEQRDSAMYRCASSRRGQAHDEQFFGPGTRLTVL.

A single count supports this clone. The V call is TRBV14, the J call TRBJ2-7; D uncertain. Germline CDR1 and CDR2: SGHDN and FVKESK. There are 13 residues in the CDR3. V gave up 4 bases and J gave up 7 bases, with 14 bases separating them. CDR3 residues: CASSPRLGSEQYF. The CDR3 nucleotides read TGTGCCAGCAGCCCACGTTTGGGCAGTGAGCAGTACTTC.

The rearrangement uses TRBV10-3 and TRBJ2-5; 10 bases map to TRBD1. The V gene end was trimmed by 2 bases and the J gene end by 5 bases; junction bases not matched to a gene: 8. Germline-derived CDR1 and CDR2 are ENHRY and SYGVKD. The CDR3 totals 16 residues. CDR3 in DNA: TGTGCCATCAGTGAGGGGACAGGGGTGTCGTCCGAGACCCAGTACTTC. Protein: CAISEGTGVSSETQYF.

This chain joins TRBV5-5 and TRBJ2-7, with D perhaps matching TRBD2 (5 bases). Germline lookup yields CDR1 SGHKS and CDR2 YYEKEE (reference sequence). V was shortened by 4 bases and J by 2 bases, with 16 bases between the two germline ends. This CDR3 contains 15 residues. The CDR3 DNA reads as TGTGCCAGCAGCCCGCCCCAGCGGAACACCTACGAGCAGTACTTC. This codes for CASSPPQRNTYEQYF.

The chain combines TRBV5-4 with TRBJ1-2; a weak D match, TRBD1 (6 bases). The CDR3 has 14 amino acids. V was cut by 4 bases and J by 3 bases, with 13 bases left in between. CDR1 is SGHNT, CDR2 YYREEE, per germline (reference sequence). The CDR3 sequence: CASSRGQSDYGYTF. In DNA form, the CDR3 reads TGTGCCAGCAGCCGCGGACAGTCTGACTATGGCTACACCTTC.

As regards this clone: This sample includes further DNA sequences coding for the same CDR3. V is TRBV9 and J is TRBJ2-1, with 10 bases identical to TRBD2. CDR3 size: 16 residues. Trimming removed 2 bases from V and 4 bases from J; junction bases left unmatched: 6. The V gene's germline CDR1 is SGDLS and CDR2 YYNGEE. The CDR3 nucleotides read TGTGCCAGCAGCGTCGCTAGCGGGAGTGCGTACAATGAGCAGTTCTTC. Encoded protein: CASSVASGSAYNEQFF.

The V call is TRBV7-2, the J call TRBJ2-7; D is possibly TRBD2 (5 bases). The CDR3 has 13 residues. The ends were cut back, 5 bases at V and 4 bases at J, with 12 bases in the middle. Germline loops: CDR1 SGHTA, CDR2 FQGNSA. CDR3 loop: CASSITSSYEQYF. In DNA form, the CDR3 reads TGTGCCAGCAGCATTACTAGTTCTTACGAGCAGTACTTC.

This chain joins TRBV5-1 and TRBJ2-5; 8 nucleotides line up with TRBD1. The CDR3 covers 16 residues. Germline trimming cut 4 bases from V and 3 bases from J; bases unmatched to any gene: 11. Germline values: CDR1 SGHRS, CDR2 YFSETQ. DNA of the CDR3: TGCGCCAGCAGCCCCAATCCGACAGGGGCAAAAGAGACCCAGTACTTC. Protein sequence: CASSPNPTGAKETQYF.

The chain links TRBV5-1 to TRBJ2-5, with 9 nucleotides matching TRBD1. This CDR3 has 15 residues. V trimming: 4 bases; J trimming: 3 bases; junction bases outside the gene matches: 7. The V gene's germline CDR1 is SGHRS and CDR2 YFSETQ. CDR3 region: CASSHRGQRKETQYF. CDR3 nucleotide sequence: TGCGCCAGCAGCCACAGGGGGCAGAGGAAAGAGACCCAGTACTTC.

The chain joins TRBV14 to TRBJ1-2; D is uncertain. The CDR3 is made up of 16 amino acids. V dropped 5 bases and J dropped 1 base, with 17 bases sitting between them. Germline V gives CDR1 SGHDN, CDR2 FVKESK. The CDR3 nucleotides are TGTGCCAGCAGCAAGAACCGGGCGGAGATTAACTATGGCTACACCTTC. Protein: CASSKNRAEINYGYTF.

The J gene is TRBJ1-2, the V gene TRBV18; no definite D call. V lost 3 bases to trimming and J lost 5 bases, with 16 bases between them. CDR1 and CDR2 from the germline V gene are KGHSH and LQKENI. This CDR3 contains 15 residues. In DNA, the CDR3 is TGTGCCAGCTCACCCGCCTCGTCGGTAGGTTATGGCTACACCTTC. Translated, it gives CASSPASSVGYGYTF. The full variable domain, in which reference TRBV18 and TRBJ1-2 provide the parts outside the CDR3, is NAGVMQNPRHLVRRRGQEARLRCSPMKGHSHVYWYRQLPEEGLKFMVYLQKENIIDESGMPKERFSAEFPKEGPSILRIQQVVRGDSAAYFCASSPASSVGYGYTFGSGTRLTVV.

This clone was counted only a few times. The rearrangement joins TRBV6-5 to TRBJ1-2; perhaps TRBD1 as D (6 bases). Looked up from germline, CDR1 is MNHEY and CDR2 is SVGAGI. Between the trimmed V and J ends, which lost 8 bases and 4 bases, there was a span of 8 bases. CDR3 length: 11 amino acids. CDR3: CASRDTYGYTF. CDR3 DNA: TGTGCCAGCCGGGACACCTATGGCTACACCTTC.

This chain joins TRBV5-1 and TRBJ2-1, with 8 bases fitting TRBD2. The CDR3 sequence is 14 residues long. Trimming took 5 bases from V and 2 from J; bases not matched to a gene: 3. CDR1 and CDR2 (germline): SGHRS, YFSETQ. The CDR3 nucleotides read TGCGCCAGCAGGGCACTAGCGGCCTACAATGAGCAGTTCTTC. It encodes CASRALAAYNEQFF.

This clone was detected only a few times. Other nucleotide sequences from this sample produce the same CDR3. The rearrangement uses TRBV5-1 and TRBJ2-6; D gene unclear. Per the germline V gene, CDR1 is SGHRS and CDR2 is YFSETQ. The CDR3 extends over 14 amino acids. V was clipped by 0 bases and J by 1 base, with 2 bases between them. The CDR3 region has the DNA TGCGCCAGCAGCTTGGGATCTGGGGCCAACGTCCTGACTTTC. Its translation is CASSLGSGANVLTF.

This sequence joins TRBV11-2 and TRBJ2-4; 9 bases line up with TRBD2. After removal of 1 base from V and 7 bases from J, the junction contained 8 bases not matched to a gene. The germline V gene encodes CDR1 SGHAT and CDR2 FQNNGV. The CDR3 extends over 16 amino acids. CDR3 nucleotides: TGTGCCAGCAGCTTAGTGGGTAGCGGGAGAAGGAACATTCAGTACTTC. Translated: CASSLVGSGRRNIQYF.

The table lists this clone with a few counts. In DNA form, the CDR3 reads TGCGCCAGCAGCTTGCGCCGGGGAGTCAACTATGGCTACACCTTC. This gives the protein CASSLRRGVNYGYTF. V usage is TRBV5-1 and J usage is TRBJ1-2; no firm D call. This CDR3 has 15 amino acids. V shed 1 base and J shed 2 bases, with 12 bases lying between them. Germline CDR1 reads SGHRS; CDR2 reads YFSETQ.

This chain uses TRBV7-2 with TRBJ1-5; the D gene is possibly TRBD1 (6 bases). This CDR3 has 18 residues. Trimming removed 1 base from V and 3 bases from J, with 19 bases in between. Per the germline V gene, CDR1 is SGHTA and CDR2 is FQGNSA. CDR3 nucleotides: TGTGCCAGCAGCTTAGTCCCTAGAAGGGCAGGGGTCAATCAGCCCCAGCATTTT. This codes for CASSLVPRRAGVNQPQHF.

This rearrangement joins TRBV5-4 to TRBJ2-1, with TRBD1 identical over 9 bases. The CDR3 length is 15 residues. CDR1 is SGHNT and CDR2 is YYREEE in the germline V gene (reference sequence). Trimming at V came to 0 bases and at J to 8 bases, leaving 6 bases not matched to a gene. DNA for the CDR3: TGTGCCAGCAGCTTGGCCACGGGACAGGGCTATGAGCAGTTCTTC. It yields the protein CASSLATGQGYEQFF.

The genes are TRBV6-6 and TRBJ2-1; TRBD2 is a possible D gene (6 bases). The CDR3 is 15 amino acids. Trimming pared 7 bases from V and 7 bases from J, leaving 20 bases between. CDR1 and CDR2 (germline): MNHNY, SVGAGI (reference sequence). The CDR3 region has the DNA TGTGCCAGCATCCAATCGGGGTCGGGAGCAAATGAGCAGTTCTTC. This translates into CASIQSGSGANEQFF.

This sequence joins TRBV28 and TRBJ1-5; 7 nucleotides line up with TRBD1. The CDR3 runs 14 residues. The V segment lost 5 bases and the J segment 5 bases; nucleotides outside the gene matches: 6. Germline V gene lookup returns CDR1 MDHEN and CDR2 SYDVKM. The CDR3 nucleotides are TGTGCCAGCAGTGGGCAGGGGGATTATCAGCCCCAGCATTTT. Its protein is CASSGQGDYQPQHF.